These T cell receptor beta chains were read from a single sample in a study of quantifying T cell responses using KT2 cells. MiXCR, run by TCRdb on the UMI-ligation and nested PCR reads, gives a single entry per CDR3 protein. The sample lists 40,000 to 50,000 distinct CDR3 sequences, about a sixth occurring once. Source material: PBMCs spiked with cells of the T cell clone KT2. These receptors all stem from a human donor. CDR3s include the opening cysteine and the closing phenylalanine or tryptophan.

j_call | v_call | cdr3_length | cdr3_aa
TRBJ1-5 | TRBV7-9 | 14 | CASSFGGTPRPQHF
TRBJ2-7 | TRBV27 | 14 | CASSLRDRGREQYF
TRBJ1-2 | TRBV11-2 | 18 | CASSPFVPGQGGHYGYTF
TRBJ1-5 | TRBV3-2 | 20 | CASSQDKPYRRAPSNQPQHF
TRBJ1-4 | TRBV6-5 | 16 | CASSYSRTGRDEKLFF
TRBJ2-1 | TRBV20-1 | 16 | CSAHIAGGGAYNEQFF
TRBJ2-7 | TRBV3-1 | 17 | CASSPHLYRDISYEQYF
TRBJ2-1 | TRBV6-2/TRBV6-3 | 15 | CASSYVLAGVGEQFF
TRBJ1-3 | TRBV20-1 | 17 | CSARDVGARLAGNTIYF
TRBJ2-5 | TRBV7-2 | 12 | CASSPSRETQYF
TRBJ1-2 | TRBV12-3/TRBV12-4 | 12 | CASATNYYGYTF
TRBJ1-6 | TRBV7-3 | 14 | CASSSGTNNSPLHF
TRBJ2-2 | TRBV6-2/TRBV6-3 | 13 | CASSVDNTGELFF
TRBJ2-5 | TRBV1 | 14 | CTSSQETIRETQYF
TRBJ2-5 | TRBV18 | 14 | CASSPPDKKETQYF
TRBJ2-2 | TRBV5-4 | 12 | CASSPNTGELFF
TRBJ2-1 | TRBV27 | 16 | CASSSLLAGVFNEQFF
TRBJ2-7 | TRBV19 | 13 | CASRPSLSYEQYF
TRBJ2-5 | TRBV11-1 | 15 | CASSSPASGRETQYF
TRBJ2-7 | TRBV19 | 14 | CASSKWDKTYEQYF
TRBJ2-5 | TRBV12-3/TRBV12-4 | 15 | CASSLRSRGGETQYF
TRBJ2-1 | TRBV25-1 | 17 | CASSEPGSGGKYNEQFF
TRBJ2-7 | TRBV20-1 | 13 | CSASGRVTYEQYF
TRBJ2-2 | TRBV6-1 | 11 | CASRQGGELFF
TRBJ1-1 | TRBV11-1 | 14 | CASSSRDMNTEAFF
TRBJ2-1 | TRBV2 | 14 | CASLSGRIGNEQFF
TRBJ2-3 | TRBV6-5 | 13 | CASRDRITDTQYF
TRBJ2-3 | TRBV12-3/TRBV12-4 | 15 | CASSFPGPRTDTQYF
TRBJ1-2 | TRBV5-5 | 17 | CASRKLPRDRVNYGYTF
TRBJ2-5 | TRBV7-8 | 14 | CASSPSFSGETQYF
TRBJ2-3 | TRBV6-4 | 15 | CASSDSAGGPDTQYF
TRBJ2-5 | TRBV12-3/TRBV12-4 | 16 | CASSQRGTSRSETQYF
TRBJ1-5 | TRBV6-6 | 16 | CASSPPGQGADQPQHF
TRBJ1-6 | TRBV3-1 | 14 | CASSPGQGQSPLHF
TRBJ1-1 | TRBV24-1 | 13 | CAGHDCRNTEAFF
TRBJ2-7 | TRBV7-2 | 15 | CASSSLAGGVYEQYF
TRBJ1-1 | TRBV6-5 | 15 | CASSYAPPMNTEAFF
TRBJ1-6 | TRBV30 | 15 | CAWRVLTGGASPLHF
TRBJ1-3 | TRBV29-1 | 14 | CSVRSPSSGNTIYF
TRBJ2-2 | TRBV6-1 | 14 | CASSGTGLTGELFF
TRBJ2-3 | TRBV11-3 | 14 | CASSQGLNTDTQYF
TRBJ2-1 | TRBV15 | 16 | CATSRDLGAGGYEQFF
TRBJ1-5 | TRBV29-1 | 14 | CSVEAREAGQPQHF